This record concerns one T cell receptor (beta chain) sequence. Its antigen is unknown. The sample originates from a study of post-analysis software for immune sequencing data. The CDR3 is 16 residues long. Per the germline V gene, CDR1 is MNHNS and CDR2 is SASEGT. Deletions cut 6 bases from V and 7 bases from J, with 22 bases between. Included in the TCR beta cDNA libraries were unique molecular identifiers. The authors obtained approximately 460,000 cDNA molecules from approximately 1 to 10 million T cells. Each CDR3 protein gets one entry after TCRdb re-called the PCR reads with MiXCR. The sample yields some 690,000 distinct CDR3 sequences, 55% to 70% seen once. General study findings and limits: Normalized Chao1 diversity was significantly lower in multiple sclerosis patients than in controls. Five or six TRBV segments appeared more often in patients than in controls, and TRBV5-6, TRBV5-1 and TRBV20-1 were among these. Clustering by F measure revealed strong co-clustering among samples prepared together in one batch.

This TCR came from a girl aged 2 to 9 with multiple sclerosis. The specimen sequenced was blood. V gene TRBV6-1 combines with J gene TRBJ2-1, with a tentative D call TRBD2 (6 bases). The CDR3 DNA reads TGTGCCAGCAGACGTTCCTTTTCGGGGGAGCAGAATGAGCAGTTCTTC. Translation gives CASRRSFSGEQNEQFF.